In this sample, the clone carrying this T cell receptor (beta chain) turned up a few times. Its target is unknown. The sample comes from a study of T-cell memory formation after mild COVID-19. Whole-study context: There were largely donor-specific TCR clusters.

Constant-segment primers and 5'RACE yielded cDNA libraries for TCR alpha and TCR beta, each carrying sample barcodes and UMIs. TCRdb ran MiXCR on the 5' RACE reads and lists one entry per CDR3 protein. Among some 57,000 distinct CDR3 sequences, more than 9% were seen once, and the ten largest hold 20% to 25%. Overall study findings and caveats: The CD4+ clones that contracted clustered mainly within CM and EM, and the CD8+ clones concentrated in EMRA.

V was pared by 5 bases and J by 4 bases, with 10 bases between. CDR1 is SGHTA, CDR2 FQGTGA, per germline. This CDR3 is 13 amino acids long. The origin of this receptor is a man between 18 and 35 years old who had mild COVID-19 (a few samples of this study predate the infection). Cell type and time point are not known. This chain uses TRBV7-3 with TRBJ2-3, with D possibly TRBD1 on 6 matching bases. Sequences were obtained from PBMCs or a T cell subset sorted from them (not recorded which). The CDR3 nucleotides are TGTGCCAGCAGCACCCGACAGGCAGATACGCAGTATTTT. It is translated as CASSTRQADTQYF. The variable domain in full, with the rest retrieved from reference TRBV7-3 and TRBJ2-3, is GAGVSQTPSNKVTEKGKYVELRCDPISGHTALYWYRQSLGQGPEFLIYFQGTGAADDSGLPNDRFFAVRPEGSVSTLKIQRTERGDSAVYLCASSTRQADTQYFGPGTRLTVL.